Included here is one TCR beta chain sequence, with context. The target of this receptor is not known. Nothing much larger sits one base from this clone, and base qualities are not available. Whole blood was collected in K2EDTA tubes by collaborating institutions according to the institutions' own protocols. For TCRbeta analysis, collaborators shipped samples as frozen whole blood, isolated PBMCs, or DNA extracted from either of those sample types. Per the germline V gene, SNHLY is the CDR1 and FYNNEI is the CDR2. The CDR3 goes from the cysteine to the phenylalanine over 14 residues. The CDR3 DNA has 42 bases and is translated from base 1. Compared with germline, V lacks 2 bases and J lacks 7 bases; bases without a gene match: 7. TCRbeta CDR3 regions were amplified from genomic DNA by means of the immunoSEQ Assay, a bias-controlled multiplex PCR. The study's processing was this. Nucleated cell counts per sample were estimated from amplification of reference gene primers within the assay. To quantify the absolute abundance of each unique TCRbeta CDR3 rearrangement, sequence reads were collapsed and filtered. For each sample, productive Simpson clonality was calculated as the square root of Simpson's diversity index across productive rearrangements. In TCRdb, the immuneACCESS table is reduced to in-frame sequences with V and J assigned. These tables do not hold every clone; where another copy was compared, an unresolved V gene accounts for under half, and the others remain unexplained. V and J calls and clone size are copied from that table; D and trimming were computed from the DNA. The sample profile shows approximately 69,000 clones; approximately 88% of them were found once. The ten biggest clones cover approximately 31% of the sample.

This sample was taken from a study of blood T cell repertoires in COVID-19 (dated by TCRdb to the early 2020s). General notes on the study: Collaborator samples came from the United States, Italy and Spain and covered acute and convalescent phases of COVID-19. Samples were obtained from the ongoing ImmuneRACE study (first 160 participants) and from about 1,300 subjects provided by 6 global collaborators. The material from the prospective study consisted of cDNA or gDNA derived from T cells, B-cell-depleted T cells, or PBMCs. HLA class I and class II types, where available, came from metadata supplied by the sample provider rather than from assay-based typing. Nearly every sample came with metadata listing a de-identified subject ID, COVID-19 status, age in years and sex. Deeply sampled blood TCRbeta repertoires from subjects exposed to, actively infected with, or recovered from COVID-19 were included in the dataset. The repertoires were released in a freely available public database meant as a resource for research on the immune response to SARS-CoV-2. Results and caveats for the whole study, not just this receptor: How much clinical and demographic metadata was included differed by source and by participant, and the metadata was provided uncurated.

The origin of this receptor is a man aged 50 to 60 with acute or convalescent COVID-19. Material for sequencing was peripheral blood. The rearrangement combines TRBV2 with TRBJ1-2; 7 central bases correspond to TRBD1. The CDR3 amino acid sequence is: CASSEMNQGVGYTF. The sequence in DNA is TGTGCCAGCAGTGAAATGAATCAGGGGGTTGGCTACACCTTC.